These 28 T cell receptor beta chains came from one sample sequenced in a study of early T cells in non-severe SARS-CoV-2 infection. TCRdb ran MiXCR on the 5' RACE reads and lists one entry per CDR3 protein. The data show about 33,000 distinct CDR3 sequences, with under 7.5% seen just once and roughly 4% held by the top ten. Sequencing input: whole blood. These receptors originate from an adult who was a healthcare worker with PCR-confirmed SARS-CoV-2 infection or an uninfected control (not recorded which).

This clonotype has more than one count but fewer than ten. This sequence joins TRBV4-2 and TRBJ1-5; 7 bases agree with TRBD1. The germline gives CDR1 LGHNA, CDR2 YNFKEQ. V was clipped by 0 bases and J by 6 bases; unmatched bases: 5. The CDR3 runs to 15 residues. The CDR3 nucleotides are TGTGCCAGCAGCCAAGATGGACAGGTGGGTCAGCCCCAGCATTTT. This translates into CASSQDGQVGQPQHF.

This clonotype was observed at least ten times. This rearrangement joins TRBV6-1 to TRBJ1-2, with 9 positions matching TRBD1. The junction had 10 bases not matched to a gene; V was cut back by 3 bases and J by 8 bases. Germline V gene lookup returns CDR1 MNHNS and CDR2 SASEGT. The CDR3 covers 15 residues. The CDR3 loop is CASSDWTGAMLGYTF. The CDR3 nucleotides are TGTGCCAGCAGTGATTGGACAGGGGCTATGTTGGGCTACACCTTC.

This clonotype was seen at least ten times. The chain recombines TRBV27 with TRBJ2-7; D is possibly TRBD1 or TRBD2 (5 bases each). Trimming shortened V by 6 bases and J by 3 bases, and 12 bases separated the two germline ends. Germline V gene sequence: CDR1 MNHEY, CDR2 SMNVEV (reference sequence). This CDR3 spans 13 amino acids. The CDR3 spells CASSRLGVYEQYF. The CDR3 DNA reads TGTGCCAGCAGCCGCCTGGGGGTCTACGAGCAGTACTTC.

The chain combines TRBV12-3 or TRBV12-4 with TRBJ2-3; D perhaps matches TRBD1 (6 bases). The CDR3 sequence is 17 residues long. V gave up 2 bases and J gave up 7 bases, with 22 bases separating them. CDR3 in DNA: TGTGCCAGCAGTTTATCTGGCCCAGAGGGGACAAAAAATACGCAGTATTTT. This codes for CASSLSGPEGTKNTQYF.

At least ten counts were recorded for this clonotype. V usage is TRBV19 and J usage is TRBJ2-5; D is undetermined. V gave up 5 bases and J gave up 5 bases, with 15 bases separating them. In germline, CDR1 is LNHDA, CDR2 SQIVND (reference sequence). The CDR3 is 14 amino acids. The CDR3 reads CASSPLREVETQYF. CDR3 DNA: TGTGCCAGTAGTCCCCTTCGAGAGGTGGAGACCCAGTACTTC.

This clonotype was seen at least ten times. The chain joins TRBV10-3 to TRBJ2-5, with 10 positions matching TRBD2. V dropped 10 bases and J dropped 3; count of bases not matched to a gene: 8. This CDR3 is 14 amino acids long. Looked up from germline, CDR1 is ENHRY and CDR2 is SYGVKD. Here the CDR3 DNA reads TGTGCCACCAGAGGACTAGCGGATAAAGAGACCCAGTACTTC. This codes for CATRGLADKETQYF.

This clonotype came up many times. This sequence joins TRBV2 and TRBJ1-6; 10 bases fit TRBD1. Germline V CDR1 and CDR2: SNHLY, FYNNEI. J was trimmed by 10 bases and V by 5 bases; bases with no gene match: 11. The CDR3 sequence is 16 residues long. The CDR3 DNA is TGTGCCAGCAGTCGAGGATTTGGGACAGGGGAGTCACCCCTCCACTTT. Encoded protein: CASSRGFGTGESPLHF.

This clonotype was seen once. The V and J genes are TRBV11-1 and TRBJ2-5; 16 bases map to TRBD2. The CDR3 extends over 18 amino acids. Germline values: CDR1 SGHAT, CDR2 FQDESV (reference sequence). Unmatched junction bases numbered 4, after V lost 3 bases and J lost 0 bases. For the CDR3, the DNA is TGTGCCAGCAGCTTCGGGACTAGCGGGAGGGAGTACCAAGAGACCCAGTACTTC. Translation: CASSFGTSGREYQETQYF.

This clonotype was counted ten times or more. The chain joins TRBV30 to TRBJ2-1; TRBD2 aligns across 11 bases. Germline CDR1 reads GTSNPN; CDR2 reads SVGIG (reference sequence). V gave up 1 base and J gave up 4 bases; unmatched junction bases: 0. The CDR3 extends over 14 amino acids. The CDR3 here is CAWSGLAGYNEQFF. The CDR3 DNA is TGTGCCTGGAGTGGACTAGCGGGGTACAATGAGCAGTTCTTC.

Only a few counts were recorded for this clonotype. V is TRBV27 and J is TRBJ1-3; the D gene is possibly TRBD1 (5 bases). Germline V lookup: CDR1 MNHEY, CDR2 SMNVEV (reference sequence). V lost 6 bases, J lost 3 bases, and 12 bases lay in between. The CDR3 covers 14 residues. CDR3 in amino acids: CASRTDRFGNTIYF. CDR3 nucleotide sequence: TGTGCCAGCAGAACAGACAGATTTGGAAACACCATATATTTT.

In its sample, this clonotype was seen many times. The chain joins TRBV29-1 to TRBJ2-1; weak D call: TRBD2 (6 bases). Looked up from germline, CDR1 is SQVTM and CDR2 is ANQGSEA. This CDR3 has 13 amino acids. V lost 6 bases to trimming and J lost 7 bases, with 16 bases between them. The chain's CDR3 is CSVLRGPTNEQFF. The CDR3 region has the DNA TGCAGCGTCCTGCGGGGACCTACGAATGAGCAGTTCTTC.

This clonotype was detected ten times or more. The J gene is TRBJ1-2, the V gene TRBV29-1; TRBD1 might be the D (6 bases). Germline assignment: CDR1 SQVTM and CDR2 ANQGSEA. This CDR3 spans 14 amino acids. The germline V and J ends were trimmed by 7 bases and 3 bases, with 18 bases remaining between them. CDR3 DNA: TGCAGCGCTGGAGACACACAGGGCTACTATGGCTACACCTTC. Its protein product is CSAGDTQGYYGYTF.

The chain couples TRBV6-6 to TRBJ2-1; 12 nucleotides align to TRBD2. Germline V CDR1 and CDR2: MNHNY, SVGAGI (reference sequence). CDR3 size: 18 residues. Trimming cost V 6 bases and J 2 bases; bases outside gene matches: 11. The CDR3 spells CASSPTGLAGSTYNEQFF. The CDR3, as DNA: TGTGCCAGCAGCCCTACTGGACTAGCGGGAAGTACCTACAATGAGCAGTTCTTC.

This clonotype has a count of ten or more. The chain combines TRBV10-2 with TRBJ2-3; TRBD2 is a possible D gene (6 bases). The germline V gene encodes CDR1 WSHSY and CDR2 SAAADI. This CDR3 has 15 residues. The ends were cut back, 4 bases at V and 4 bases at J, with 15 bases in the middle. The CDR3 loop reads CASSGLASAADTQYF. DNA for the CDR3: TGCGCCAGCAGTGGGCTAGCGTCGGCGGCAGATACGCAGTATTTT.

This clonotype was found many times. CDR3 protein: CASSTGTGRDTQYF. The CDR3, as DNA: TGTGCCAGTAGTACGGGGACAGGTCGAGATACGCAGTATTTT. This chain links TRBV19 with TRBJ2-3, with 8 bases aligning to TRBD1. This CDR3 spans 14 amino acids. The ends lost 4 bases at V and 5 bases at J; junction bases unmatched: 5. Germline V gene data show CDR1 as LNHDA and CDR2 as SQIVND (reference sequence).

This clonotype is judged medium-sized. The chain recombines TRBV6-5 with TRBJ2-7; TRBD2 might be the D (5 bases). The V end was cut by 7 bases, the J end by 3 bases, with 13 bases between. The CDR3 covers 13 residues. The germline V gene has CDR1 MNHEY and CDR2 SVGAGI. The chain's CDR3 is CASNAGENYEQYF. The CDR3 bases are TGTGCCAGCAACGCCGGGGAGAACTACGAGCAGTACTTC.

This clonotype was counted at least ten times. This sequence joins TRBV6-5 and TRBJ2-5; TRBD2 agrees at 8 bases. CDR1 MNHEY and CDR2 SVGAGI come from the germline V gene. There are 12 residues in the CDR3. V lost 7 bases and J lost 11; bases outside the gene matches: 9. For the CDR3, the DNA is TGTGCCAGCACCAGCGGGAGTCCGAAGCAGTACTTC. Its protein product is CASTSGSPKQYF.

This clonotype was detected many times. The chain uses TRBV7-9 and TRBJ2-6; D possibly corresponds to TRBD2 (6 bases). There are 16 residues in the CDR3. CDR1 SEHNR and CDR2 FQNEAQ come from the germline V gene (reference sequence). V lost 7 bases and J 0 bases, leaving 13 bases between the germline ends. The CDR3 region has the DNA TGTGCCAGCACCCCGGGACTTTACTCTGGGGCCAACGTCCTGACTTTC. It specifies CASTPGLYSGANVLTF.

This clonotype was picked up many times. J is TRBJ2-7 and V is TRBV20-1, with D perhaps TRBD1 (6 bases). CDR1 is DFQATT, CDR2 SNEGSKA, per germline (reference sequence). The V end lost 6 bases, the J end lost 2 bases, and 20 bases lay between the germline ends. This CDR3 contains 15 residues. CDR3 protein: CSAPGAGLETYEQYF. The CDR3 DNA sequence: TGCAGTGCCCCAGGGGCCGGACTGGAGACCTACGAGCAGTACTTC.

This clonotype was recorded many times. V usage is TRBV28 and J usage is TRBJ1-3; tentative D call: TRBD1 (5 bases). From germline, CDR1 is MDHEN and CDR2 SYDVKM. This CDR3 is 14 amino acids long. V was cut by 7 bases and J by 4 bases, with 14 bases left in between. The CDR3 spells CASTQGGEGNTIYF. CDR3 DNA: TGTGCCAGCACCCAGGGAGGGGAAGGAAACACCATATATTTT.

V is TRBV10-3 and J is TRBJ1-6, with D uncertain. This CDR3 is built from 14 residues. V lost 11 bases to trimming and J lost 2 bases, with 13 bases between them. Germline CDR1 reads ENHRY; CDR2 reads SYGVKD. For the CDR3, the DNA is TGTGCCTCCCAAGTGCAGCCCTATAATTCACCCCTCCACTTT. Translation: CASQVQPYNSPLHF.

The chain links TRBV24-1 to TRBJ2-1; 7 bases are a match to TRBD1. V lost 3 bases, J lost 4 bases, and 8 bases stayed unmatched. CDR1 is KGHDR and CDR2 is SFDVKD in the germline V gene. CDR3 length equals 16 residues. The CDR3 nucleotides are TGTGCCACCAGTGATAAACAGGGGTTTGGGTACAATGAGCAGTTCTTC. The encoded protein is CATSDKQGFGYNEQFF.

The chain carries TRBV10-3 and TRBJ2-5; D gene uncertain. The CDR3 length is 11 residues. CDR1 is ENHRY and CDR2 is SYGVKD in the germline V gene. V lost 6 bases to trimming and J lost 0 bases, with 2 bases between them. Written as DNA, the CDR3 is TGTGCCATCAGGAACCAAGAGACCCAGTACTTC. Protein sequence: CAIRNQETQYF.

In this sample, this clonotype turned up many times. This chain joins TRBV12-3 or TRBV12-4 and TRBJ2-7, with 8 bases that match TRBD2. Losses at the gene ends were 6 bases for V and 9 bases for J; bases not matched to a gene: 16. This CDR3 comprises 15 residues. The CDR3 bases are TGTGCCAGCAGCCCCAGAGCGGGAGCGGCCTCTGGGCAGTACTTC. Protein product: CASSPRAGAASGQYF.

This clonotype was counted ten times or more. The chain has TRBV2 and TRBJ2-5; TRBD2 agrees at 10 bases. Per germline, CDR1 SNHLY and CDR2 FYNNEI. The trim removed 4 bases at V and 5 bases at J, leaving 7 bases unmatched. The CDR3 extends over 15 amino acids. The DNA of the CDR3 is TGTGCCAGCAGTGGGACTAGCGGAACGCCCGAGACCCAGTACTTC. This encodes CASSGTSGTPETQYF.

Ten or more counts support this clonotype. The V and J genes are TRBV20-1 and TRBJ2-7, with D unresolved. The CDR3 sequence is 12 residues long. The germline gives CDR1 DFQATT, CDR2 SNEGSKA (reference sequence). The V end was cut by 5 bases, the J end by 2 bases, with 10 bases between. Here the CDR3 DNA reads TGCAGTGCTCAGGTGCACCCCTACGAGCAGTACTTC. This codes for CSAQVHPYEQYF.

This clonotype occurred many times. This chain links TRBV29-1 with TRBJ2-3; a weak D match, TRBD1 (5 bases). Per the germline V gene, CDR1 is SQVTM and CDR2 is ANQGSEA. This CDR3 spans 11 amino acids. In DNA, the CDR3 is TGCAGTGTAGGGGTAACAGATACGCAGTATTTT. This codes for CSVGVTDTQYF.

This clonotype has a handful of counts. The CDR3 reads CASSIGHSYEQYF. The CDR3 DNA sequence: TGTGCCAGTAGTATCGGGCACTCCTACGAGCAGTACTTC. The genes are TRBV19 and TRBJ2-7, with D uncertain. The CDR3 extends over 13 amino acids. Germline loops: CDR1 LNHDA, CDR2 SQIVND (reference sequence). V dropped 3 bases and J dropped 0 bases, with 6 bases sitting between them. Variable domain in full (rest from reference TRBV19 and TRBJ2-7): DGGITQSPKYLFRKEGQNVTLSCEQNLNHDAMYWYRQDPGQGLRLIYYSQIVNDFQKGDIAEGYSVSREKKESFPLTVTSAQKNPTAFYLCASSIGHSYEQYFGPGTRLTVT.